The subject of this entry is one TCR beta chain. The CDR3 totals 19 residues. This specimen belongs to a study of technical replicates of blood from a few donors. Assay used: immunoSEQ multiplex PCR; TCRdb lists only in-frame clones, some missing. The sample yields about 70,000 clones, approximately 90% seen once. The V call is TRBV12-2, the J call TRBJ1-5; the table calls TRBD1, which could not be checked here. TRBV12-2 is a pseudogene locus. The sequenced sample consisted of PBMCs. This receptor was taken from a human donor in good health. Some clones in this sample may be carry-over from other donors' samples. CDR3 sequence (DNA): TGTGCAAGTCGCTTAGCGTGCGGACAGGGGGTCTTGAGCAATCAGCCCCAGCATTTT. Its translation: CASRLACGQGVLSNQPQHF.